This TCR beta chain was identified during a study of blood T cell repertoires in COVID-19. Clones were read by immunoSEQ multiplex PCR, and TCRdb kept only the in-frame ones, dropping some. The sample lists around 250,000 clones; around 84% were seen once. The CDR3 is 15 amino acids. CDR1 and CDR2 from the germline V gene are SQVTM and ANQGSEA. The J segment lost 6 bases and the V segment lost 4 bases, leaving 8 bases of the junction unmatched. This clone has at least ten counts. The chain recombines TRBV29-1 with TRBJ2-1; TRBD2 matches at 11 bases. The clonotype comes from a woman between 50 and 59 years old who had been exposed to COVID-19. Sequencing used PBMCs or T cells enriched from blood (not recorded which). The CDR3 loop is CSVVLAGGRSNEQFF. The CDR3 nucleotides read TGCAGCGTTGTTCTAGCGGGGGGCCGGTCCAATGAGCAGTTCTTC.